This TCR beta chain stems from a study of OX40 agonist ivuxolimab in advanced cancers. As for the study in general: Melanoma, hepatocellular carcinoma, head and neck or renal cell cancer occurred in dose-escalation patients.

Repertoires were generated with immunoSEQ multiplex PCR, while TCRdb's copy carries only in-frame clones and drops some. The sample carries 48,000 or so clones, about 87% recorded once. This CDR3 has 14 residues. Germline V lookup: CDR1 SGHAT, CDR2 FQNNGV. With 5 bases clipped from V and 3 bases from J, the junction kept 4 bases outside the gene matches. Sampling times: baseline, cycle 4 day 1, cycle 7 day 1. This clonotype originated in an adult with an advanced solid tumor such as melanoma, head and neck, liver or kidney cancer. The sample in question was CD4+ or CD8+ T cells sorted from blood, obtained in a trial of the OX40 agonist ivuxolimab. The rearrangement joins TRBV11-2 to TRBJ2-3; 8 positions match TRBD1. CDR3 coding DNA: TGTGCCAGCAGCCCCTGGACAGGGACAGATACGCAGTATTTT. Its translation is CASSPWTGTDTQYF.